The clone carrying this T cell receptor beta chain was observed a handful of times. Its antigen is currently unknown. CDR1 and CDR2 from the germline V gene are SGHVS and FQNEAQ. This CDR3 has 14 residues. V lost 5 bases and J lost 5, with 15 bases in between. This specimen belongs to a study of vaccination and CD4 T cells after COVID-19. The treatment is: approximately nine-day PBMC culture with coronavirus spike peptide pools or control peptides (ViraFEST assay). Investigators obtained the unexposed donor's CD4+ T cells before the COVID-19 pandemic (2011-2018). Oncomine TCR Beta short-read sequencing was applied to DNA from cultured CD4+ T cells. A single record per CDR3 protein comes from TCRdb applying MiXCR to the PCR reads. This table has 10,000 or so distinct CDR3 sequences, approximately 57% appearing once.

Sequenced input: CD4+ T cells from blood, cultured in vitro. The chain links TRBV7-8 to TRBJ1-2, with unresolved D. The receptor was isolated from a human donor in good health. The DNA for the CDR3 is TGTGCCAGCAGCCCTAACAGAAAACTTTATGGCTACACCTTC. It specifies CASSPNRKLYGYTF.